The 21 T cell receptor beta chains reported below all come from one sample, sequenced in a study of neurological immune-mediated disorders. Each CDR3 protein gets one entry after TCRdb re-called the 5' RACE reads with MiXCR. The sample includes over 55,000 distinct CDR3 sequences, less than 2.5% of them seen just once. Sequenced material: PBMCs. These receptors were collected from a man between 45 and 60 years old with multiple sclerosis.

This clonotype appeared many times. The gene calls are TRBV20-1 and TRBJ1-1; weak D call: TRBD1 (5 bases). CDR1 DFQATT and CDR2 SNEGSKA come from the germline V gene (reference sequence). V lost 0 bases, J lost 6 bases, and 14 bases lay in between. CDR3 length equals 14 residues. In DNA, the CDR3 is TGCAGTGCTAGAGAACCGTCGGGGCGCGCTGAAGCTTTCTTT. Translating it yields CSAREPSGRAEAFF.

This clonotype has a count of ten or more. The rearrangement joins TRBV6-2 or TRBV6-3 to TRBJ1-5; D possibly corresponds to TRBD1 (5 bases). V was trimmed by 4 bases and J by 3 bases, leaving 10 bases between them. Germline CDR1 is MNHEY and CDR2 is SVGEGT. The CDR3 spans 14 residues. CDR3 in DNA: TGTGCCAGCAGTTTCCAGACAGTCAATCAGCCCCAGCATTTT. It yields the protein CASSFQTVNQPQHF.

This clonotype was counted many times. The chain combines TRBV3-1 with TRBJ2-3; D not resolved. V lost 0 bases to trimming and J lost 4 bases, with 11 bases between them. Per the germline V gene, CDR1 is LGHDT and CDR2 is YNNKEL (reference sequence). CDR3 length equals 15 residues. CDR3: CASSQDRLLADTQYF. For the CDR3, the DNA is TGTGCCAGCAGCCAAGATCGATTGTTAGCAGATACGCAGTATTTT.

This clonotype was counted many times. The CDR3 DNA is TGTGCCTGGAGTACGGTCTCGGCACGGGGTAAGGGCTACACCTTC. Translated, it gives CAWSTVSARGKGYTF. The chain is built from TRBV30 and TRBJ1-2; no reliable D call. CDR3 length: 15 amino acids. V was clipped by 2 bases and J by 8 bases, with 21 bases between them. Germline V gene data show CDR1 as GTSNPN and CDR2 as SVGIG (reference sequence).

This clonotype was found many times. This chain uses TRBV5-1 with TRBJ2-7, with TRBD1 matching 7 bases. The germline gives CDR1 SGHRS, CDR2 YFSETQ. This CDR3 has 14 residues. With 4 bases clipped from V and 2 bases from J, the junction kept 6 bases outside the gene matches. The CDR3: CASSGYRGAYEQYF. DNA of the CDR3: TGCGCCAGCAGCGGATACAGGGGCGCCTACGAGCAGTACTTC.

This clonotype was counted at least ten times. This chain connects TRBV9 to TRBJ2-3; D is uncertain. Germline V lookup: CDR1 SGDLS, CDR2 YYNGEE. This CDR3 is built from 14 residues. Deletions cut 0 bases from V and 0 bases from J, with 5 bases between. CDR3 DNA: TGTGCCAGCAGCGTAGCCAAGAGCACAGATACGCAGTATTTT. Translation gives CASSVAKSTDTQYF.

This clonotype appeared many times. This chain uses TRBV7-6 with TRBJ2-7; 9 bases match TRBD2. With 7 bases clipped from V and 7 bases from J, the junction kept 11 bases outside the gene matches. Per germline, CDR1 SGHVS and CDR2 FNYEAQ. The CDR3 consists of 14 residues. In nucleotides, the CDR3 is TGTGCCAGCAAGTCAGAGGGACTAGCCACAGAGCAGTACTTC. Encoded protein: CASKSEGLATEQYF.

This clonotype occurred many times. This rearrangement joins TRBV20-1 to TRBJ2-3; possible D gene TRBD2, 5 bases. Germline lookup yields CDR1 DFQATT and CDR2 SNEGSKA (reference sequence). This CDR3 contains 13 residues. V lost 6 bases and J 1 base, leaving 11 bases between the germline ends. This chain's CDR3 is CSAVAGGTDTQYF. CDR3 nucleotide sequence: TGCAGTGCAGTAGCCGGGGGCACAGATACGCAGTATTTT.

This clonotype showed up many times. This rearrangement joins TRBV3-1 to TRBJ1-2; TRBD1 agrees at 7 bases. The CDR3 totals 13 residues. V lost 4 bases to trimming and J lost 2 bases; unmatched junction nucleotides: 1. Germline-derived CDR1 and CDR2 are LGHDT and YNNKEL (reference sequence). The CDR3 DNA sequence: TGTGCCAGCAGCCTGACAGGGAACTATGGCTACACCTTC. Protein: CASSLTGNYGYTF.

This clonotype has only a few counts. A read error may explain this, as a much larger clone is one base away. This chain joins TRBV10-3 and TRBJ1-2, with D uncertain. There are 12 residues in the CDR3. Germline V CDR1 and CDR2: ENHRY, SYGVKD. The CDR3 loop reads CDINGGPYGYTF. For the CDR3, the DNA is TGTGACATCAATGGCGGGCCCTATGGCTACACCTTC.

At least ten counts were recorded for this clonotype. The chain links TRBV7-3 to TRBJ2-5; the D gene could be TRBD1 or TRBD2 (6 bases each). Per germline, CDR1 SGHTA and CDR2 FQGTGA. This CDR3 comprises 14 residues. V gave up 5 bases and J gave up 5 bases, with 15 bases separating them. The CDR3 DNA reads as TGTGCCAGCAGCCCTGTCGGGGGCGCGGAGACCCAGTACTTC. Translated, it gives CASSPVGGAETQYF. Combining the CDR3 with reference TRBV7-3 and TRBJ2-5 gives the whole variable domain GAGVSQTPSNKVTEKGKYVELRCDPISGHTALYWYRQSLGQGPEFLIYFQGTGAADDSGLPNDRFFAVRPEGSVSTLKIQRTERGDSAVYLCASSPVGGAETQYFGPGTRLLVL.

This clonotype was seen ten or more times. This sequence joins TRBV5-6 and TRBJ2-4; D gene ambiguous. V was shortened by 0 bases and J by 2 bases, with 12 bases between the two germline ends. Germline assignment: CDR1 SGHDT and CDR2 YYEEEE. This CDR3 comprises 16 residues. CDR3 DNA: TGTGCCAGCAGCTTGGATGACGCCACCACCAAAAACATTCAGTACTTC. Residues: CASSLDDATTKNIQYF.

To note about this clonotype: A much more abundant neighbour one base away suggests this may be a read error. The gene calls are TRBV20-1 and TRBJ1-1; D gene unclear. This CDR3 spans 12 amino acids. Germline lookup yields CDR1 DFQATT and CDR2 SNEGSKA (reference sequence). Trimming stripped 7 bases from V and 0 bases from J, with 9 bases between. The CDR3: CSDSRVNTEAFF. The CDR3 DNA follows: TGCAGTGATAGTAGGGTGAACACTGAAGCTTTCTTT.

At least ten counts were recorded for this clonotype. The chain couples TRBV4-3 to TRBJ1-1, with D tentatively TRBD1 (5 bases). The CDR3 contains 14 residues. The germline CDR1 and CDR2 sequences are LGHNA and YSLEER. The V end was cut by 5 bases, the J end by 5 bases, with 15 bases between. CDR3 residues: CASSYQGMGTEAFF. CDR3 coding DNA: TGCGCCAGCAGCTATCAGGGCATGGGAACTGAAGCTTTCTTT.

This clonotype was picked up many times. V gene TRBV14 combines with J gene TRBJ1-1; D is unresolved. This CDR3 has 13 residues. With 0 bases removed from V and 9 bases from J, the gap between germline ends came to 11 bases. In germline, CDR1 is SGHDN, CDR2 FVKESK. The CDR3 DNA is TGTGCCAGCAGCCAAGACTTAGGTCAGAAAGCTTTCTTT. This gives the protein CASSQDLGQKAFF.

There are many counts of this clonotype. The chain carries TRBV15 and TRBJ2-1, with D uncertain. The germline V and J ends were trimmed by 0 bases and 5 bases, with 11 bases remaining between them. This CDR3 is built from 15 residues. CDR1 and CDR2 from the germline V gene are LNHNV and YYDKDF (reference sequence). Written as DNA, the CDR3 is TGTGCCACCAGCAGAGATCTTGGAGCCCACAATGAGCAGTTCTTC. It is translated as CATSRDLGAHNEQFF.

This clonotype was observed many times. The chain joins TRBV5-5 to TRBJ2-2; 9 nucleotides line up with TRBD1. CDR3 size: 15 residues. Germline V gene sequence: CDR1 SGHKS, CDR2 YYEKEE (reference sequence). Trimming at V came to 1 base and at J to 3 bases, leaving 1 base not matched to a gene. CDR3 coding DNA: TGTGCCAGCAGCTTGAACAGGGGGCACACCGGGGAGCTGTTTTTT. Translating gives CASSLNRGHTGELFF.

This clonotype was counted ten times or more. The genes are TRBV5-1 and TRBJ2-5, with TRBD1 as a possible D gene (7 bases). V was trimmed by 4 bases and J by 5 bases, leaving 12 bases between them. The CDR3 consists of 13 residues. Germline V lookup: CDR1 SGHRS, CDR2 YFSETQ. The CDR3 DNA reads as TGCGCCAGCAGCACGACAGGGAGGGAGACCCAGTACTTC. Its protein is CASSTTGRETQYF.

There are many counts of this clonotype. V and J are TRBV7-2 and TRBJ2-3, with 8 bases identical to TRBD2. The CDR3 covers 17 residues. CDR1 and CDR2 (germline): SGHTA, FQGNSA. The ends lost 5 bases at V and 0 bases at J; junction bases unmatched: 10. As DNA, the CDR3 is TGTGCCAGCAGCCTTGGCGGGGGGATTACTAGCACAGATACGCAGTATTTT. It translates to CASSLGGGITSTDTQYF. The whole variable domain, remainder taken from reference TRBV7-2 and TRBJ2-3, is GAGVSQSPSNKVTEKGKDVELRCDPISGHTALYWYRQSLGQGLEFLIYFQGNSAPDKSGLPSDRFSAERTGGSVSTLTIQRTQQEDSAVYLCASSLGGGITSTDTQYFGPGTRLTVL.

This clonotype showed up many times. The CDR3 loop is CSAKTVGLAGVKLYEQYF. The DNA for the CDR3 is TGCAGTGCCAAAACCGTGGGACTAGCGGGGGTTAAATTATACGAGCAGTACTTC. The gene calls are TRBV20-1 and TRBJ2-7; 14 nucleotides match TRBD2. The CDR3 sequence is 18 residues long. V lost 6 bases and J lost 4; bases outside the gene matches: 17. Germline V gives CDR1 DFQATT, CDR2 SNEGSKA (reference sequence).

This clonotype came up many times. V and J are TRBV5-1 and TRBJ2-1, with a tentative D call TRBD1 (6 bases). Trimming shortened V by 7 bases and J by 7 bases, and 21 bases separated the two germline ends. The germline V gene encodes CDR1 SGHRS and CDR2 YFSETQ. The CDR3 extends over 15 amino acids. As DNA, the CDR3 is TGCGCCAGCTCCTCCCGGGACACCCGTGGGAATGAGCAGTTCTTC. Translation: CASSSRDTRGNEQFF.